This T cell receptor beta chain was sequenced in a study of cytomegalovirus exposure and HLA in healthy donors. Study-level results: The study found most TCR sequences rare, yet found some public TCRs in many donors. A list of 164 TCR beta chains associated with cytomegalovirus was given. Data from an earlier analysis indicated that most TCR beta V segments were productive either about 87% or about 30% of the time.

About this clone itself: Its antigen is as yet unknown. Within the sample, other DNA sequences also encode this same CDR3.

This CDR3 has 14 amino acids. The germline gives CDR1 SEHNR, CDR2 FQNEAQ (reference sequence). J gave up 3 bases and V 5 bases, and 3 bases lay outside the gene matches. With 60 Vbeta and 13 Jbeta primers, the PCR was carried out. TCRdb's table, derived via immunoSEQ multiplex PCR, lists solely in-frame clones and lacks some. This sample has some 150,000 clones, with about 80% found just once. The V call is TRBV7-9, the J call TRBJ2-7, with 11 bases fitting TRBD1. The origin of this receptor is a man aged 25-45 years in good health and CMV-seronegative. Sequencing used PBMCs. This CDR3 is CASSPGTGGYEQYF. The CDR3 nucleotides are TGTGCCAGCAGCCCCGGGACAGGGGGCTACGAGCAGTACTTC.